Listed here is a single T cell receptor (beta chain). Antigen specificity is unknown. Per the germline V gene, CDR1 is SGHNT and CDR2 is YENEEA. The germline V and J ends were trimmed by 10 bases and 6 bases, with 18 bases remaining between them. The CDR3 is made up of 14 amino acids. This specimen belongs to a study of cytomegalovirus exposure and HLA in healthy donors. The overall study: About 200 million T cells yielded around 120 million unique TCR beta sequences in earlier analysis. Whole-study findings and limits: For most TCR sequences rarity was the rule, although some public TCRs occurred in many donors. Judged likely to be a sequencing artifact was a cluster of highly shared sequence variants.

Use of 60 Vbeta and 13 Jbeta primers characterized the PCR. TCRdb's copy holds only in-frame clones and misses some; the assay was immunoSEQ multiplex PCR. The top ten hold approximately 1.5% of the sample, which has around 57,000 clones, around 90% seen once. The chain couples TRBV11-3 to TRBJ2-2; TRBD2 is a possible D gene (6 bases). Sequenced input: PBMCs. The sequence came from a man younger than 40 in good health and CMV-seropositive. The CDR3 spells CATSGVLGAGELFF. CDR3 in DNA: TGTGCCACCTCGGGGGTGCTGGGAGCCGGGGAGCTGTTTTTT. The full variable domain, its missing parts supplied by reference TRBV11-3 and TRBJ2-2, is EAGVVQSPRYKIIEKKQPVAFWCNPISGHNTLYWYLQNLGQGPELLIRYENEEAVDDSQLPKDRFSAERLKGVDSTLKIQPAELGDSAVYLCATSGVLGAGELFFGEGSRLTVL.